This TCR beta chain was sequenced during a study of shared clonotypes between healthy human individuals. The germline V gene has CDR1 MGHRA and CDR2 YSYEKL. The CDR3 contains 15 residues. V was pared by 2 bases and J by 4 bases, with 14 bases between. The investigators split CD4+ cells into a CD45RA+ naive subset and a CD45RA-negative memory subset. A note on this clone: Antigen unknown.

Broader study findings: Generation probabilities were higher for clonotypes shared across all four sorted-subset donors than for unshared ones. Of the naive CD4 clonotypes, around 5% were shared across several donors.

Assay runs were performed at deep level. Libraries were prepared by immunoSEQ multiplex PCR; TCRdb keeps only in-frame clonotypes and omits some of them. The sample lists about 2 million clones; around 95% were seen once. This chain links TRBV4-1 with TRBJ1-1, with D possibly TRBD1 on 6 matching bases. The origin of this receptor is a young man in good health. Material: naive CD4+ T cells sorted from blood. Described subset: CD45RA+ positively selected. The CDR3 region has the DNA TGCGCCAGCAGCCAAAACCTCGGGGGGCCCACTGAAGCTTTCTTT. Its translation is CASSQNLGGPTEAFF.